This T cell receptor (beta chain) was obtained from a study of CD8+CD57+ T cells in acquired aplastic anemia. Study background: The mean DNA yield obtained from sorted CD4+ and CD8+ cells came to around 3 ug.

Whole-study findings and limits: Both patients and controls carried the same twenty-nine CD8+ CDR3 sequences. Patients showed no significant difference from controls in CD8+ Simpson's diversity.

Notes on this clonotype: Antigen unknown.

The use of genomic DNA as template underpinned the TCR beta VDJ and CDR3 profiling. TCRdb processed the reads anew with MiXCR; each CDR3 protein has one entry. The sample holds about 81,000 distinct CDR3 sequences, 40% to 50% seen once. The germline V gene has CDR1 ENHRY and CDR2 SYGVKD. V was pared by 0 bases and J by 0 bases, with 19 bases between. CDR3 length: 19 amino acids. The chain joins TRBV10-3 to TRBJ2-3; D tentatively reads TRBD1 or TRBD2 (6 bases each). This clonotype was obtained from a human donor in good health, serving as a control. What was sequenced was sorted CD4+, CD8+, or CD8+CD57+ T cells (not recorded which) from PBMCs. CDR3 bases: TGTGCCATCAGTGAGTCGAACCGAGGGGGGACTGAGAGCACAGATACGCAGTATTTT. Its translation: CAISESNRGGTESTDTQYF.